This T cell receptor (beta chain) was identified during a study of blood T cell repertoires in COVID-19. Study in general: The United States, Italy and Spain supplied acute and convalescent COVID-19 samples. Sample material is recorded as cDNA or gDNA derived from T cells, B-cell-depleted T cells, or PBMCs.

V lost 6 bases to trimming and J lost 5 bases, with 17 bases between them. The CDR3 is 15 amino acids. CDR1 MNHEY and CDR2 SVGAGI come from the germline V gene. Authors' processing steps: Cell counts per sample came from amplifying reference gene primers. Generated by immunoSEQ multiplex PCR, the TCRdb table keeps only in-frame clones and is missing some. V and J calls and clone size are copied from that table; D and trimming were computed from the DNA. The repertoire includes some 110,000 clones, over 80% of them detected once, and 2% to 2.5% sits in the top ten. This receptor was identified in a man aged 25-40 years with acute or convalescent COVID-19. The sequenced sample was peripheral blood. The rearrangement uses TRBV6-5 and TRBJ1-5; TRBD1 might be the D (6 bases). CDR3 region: CASSRLGRTDQPQHF. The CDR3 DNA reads TGTGCCAGCAGCCGCTTAGGCAGGACAGATCAGCCCCAGCATTTT.